The sequence of this T cell receptor (beta chain) was determined in a study of blood T cell repertoires in COVID-19. The wider study: COVID-19 samples from acute and convalescent phases originated in the United States, Italy and Spain. PBMCs, B-cell-depleted T cells, or T cells were the source of the cDNA or gDNA that made up the material.

V trimming: 4 bases; J trimming: 8 bases; junction bases outside the gene matches: 5. The germline V gene encodes CDR1 KGHDR and CDR2 SFDVKD. The CDR3 length is 13 residues. The protocol was immunoSEQ multiplex PCR, while the TCRdb copy is restricted to in-frame clones and leaves out a portion. In the table there are under 130,000 clones, roughly 87% of which are singletons. The receptor comes from a human donor in a cohort sampled during active COVID-19. The chain employs TRBV24-1 and TRBJ1-2, with 8 bases identical to TRBD1. Input material: peripheral blood. The DNA for the CDR3 is TGTGCCACCAGTGAGGGGACAGGCGGGGGCTACACCTTC. Translated: CATSEGTGGGYTF.